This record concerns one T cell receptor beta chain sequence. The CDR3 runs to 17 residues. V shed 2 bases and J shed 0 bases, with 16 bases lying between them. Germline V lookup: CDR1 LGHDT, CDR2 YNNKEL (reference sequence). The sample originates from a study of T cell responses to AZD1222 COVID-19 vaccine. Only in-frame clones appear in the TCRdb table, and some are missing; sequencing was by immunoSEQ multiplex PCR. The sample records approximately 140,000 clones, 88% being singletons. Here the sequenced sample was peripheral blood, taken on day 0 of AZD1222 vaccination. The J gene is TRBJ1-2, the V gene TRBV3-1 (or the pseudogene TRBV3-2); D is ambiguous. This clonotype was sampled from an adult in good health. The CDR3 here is CASSQTPLLGSNYGYTF. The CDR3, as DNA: TGTGCCAGCAGCCAAACCCCGCTCTTAGGCTCTAACTATGGCTACACCTTC.